This T cell receptor (beta chain) was identified in a study of T-cell memory formation after mild COVID-19. Whole-study context: The study found TCR clusters largely donor specific.

Each CDR3 protein is one row after TCRdb ran MiXCR on the 5' RACE reads. Of around 180,000 distinct CDR3 sequences in the sample, approximately 17% were seen once. This CDR3 has 14 residues. J was trimmed by 7 bases and V by 6 bases; bases with no gene match: 8. The germline V gene has CDR1 SGHTA and CDR2 FQGNSA. Study-level results: CD4+ bias marked clones expanding day 15 to 37, unlike balanced contracting clones. Whether second-wave clones peaking at day 37 were SARS-CoV-2 specific went unconfirmed. The CD4+ clones that contracted clustered mainly within CM and EM, and the CD8+ clones concentrated in EMRA.

This clonotype has at least ten counts. Its antigen remains unknown. Sequenced sample: PBMCs or a T cell subset sorted from them (not recorded which). This clonotype was sampled from a young man who had mild COVID-19 (a few samples of this study predate the infection). Cell type and time point are not known. The chain uses TRBV7-2 and TRBJ2-5; 10 bases are a match to TRBD1. The CDR3: CASSSDRGRGTQYF. The CDR3 DNA follows: TGTGCCAGCAGTAGCGACAGGGGGCGGGGGACCCAGTACTTC.